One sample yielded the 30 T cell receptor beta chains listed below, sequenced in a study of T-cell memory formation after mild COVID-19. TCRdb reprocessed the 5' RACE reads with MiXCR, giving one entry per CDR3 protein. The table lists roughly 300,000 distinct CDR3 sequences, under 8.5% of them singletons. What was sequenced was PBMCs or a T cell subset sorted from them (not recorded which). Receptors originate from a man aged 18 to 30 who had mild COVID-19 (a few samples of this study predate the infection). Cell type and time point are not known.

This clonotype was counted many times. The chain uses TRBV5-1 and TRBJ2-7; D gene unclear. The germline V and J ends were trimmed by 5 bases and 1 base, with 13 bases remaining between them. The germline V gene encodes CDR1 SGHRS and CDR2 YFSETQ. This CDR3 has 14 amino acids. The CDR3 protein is CASSWQQGSYEQYF. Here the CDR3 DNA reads TGCGCCAGCAGTTGGCAGCAAGGATCCTACGAGCAGTACTTC.

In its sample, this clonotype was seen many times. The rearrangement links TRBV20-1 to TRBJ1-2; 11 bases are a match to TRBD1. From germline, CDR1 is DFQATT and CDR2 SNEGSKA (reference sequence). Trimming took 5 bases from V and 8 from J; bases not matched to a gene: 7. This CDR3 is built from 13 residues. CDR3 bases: TGCAGTGCTCCTCCGGGACAGGGGGTCGGCTACACCTTC. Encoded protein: CSAPPGQGVGYTF.

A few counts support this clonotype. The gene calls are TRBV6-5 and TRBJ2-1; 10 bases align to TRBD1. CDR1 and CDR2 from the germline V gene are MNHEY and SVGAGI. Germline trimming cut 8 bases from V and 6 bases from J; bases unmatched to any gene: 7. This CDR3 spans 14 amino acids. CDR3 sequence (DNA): TGTGCCAGCGCATTGAGGACAGGGGGCAATGAGCAGTTCTTC. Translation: CASALRTGGNEQFF.

The CDR3 DNA reads as TGCAGCGTTGAAGATTTCTACGGGAACACCGGGGAGCTGTTTTTT. Protein: CSVEDFYGNTGELFF. The V gene is TRBV29-1, the J gene TRBJ2-2; D gene uncertain. The CDR3 is 15 amino acids. The ends were cut back, 0 bases at V and 1 base at J, with 9 bases in the middle. Germline CDR1 and CDR2: SQVTM and ANQGSEA.

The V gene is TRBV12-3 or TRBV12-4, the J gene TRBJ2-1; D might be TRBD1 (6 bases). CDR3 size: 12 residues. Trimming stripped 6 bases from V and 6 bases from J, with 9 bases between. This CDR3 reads CASRGAGNEQFF. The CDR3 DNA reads TGTGCCAGCAGGGGGGCAGGCAATGAGCAGTTCTTC.

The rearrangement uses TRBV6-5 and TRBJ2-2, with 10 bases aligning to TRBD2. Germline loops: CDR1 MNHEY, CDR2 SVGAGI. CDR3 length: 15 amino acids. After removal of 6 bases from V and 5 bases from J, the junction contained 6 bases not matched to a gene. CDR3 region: CASRGTSETTGELFF. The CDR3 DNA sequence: TGTGCCAGCAGGGGGACTAGCGAGACTACCGGGGAGCTGTTTTTT.

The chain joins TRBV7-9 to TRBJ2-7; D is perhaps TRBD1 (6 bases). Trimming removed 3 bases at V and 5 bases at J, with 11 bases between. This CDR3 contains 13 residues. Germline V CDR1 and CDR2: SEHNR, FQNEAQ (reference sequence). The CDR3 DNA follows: TGTGCCAGCAGCTTGAACAGGGTGGACGAGCAGTACTTC. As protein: CASSLNRVDEQYF.

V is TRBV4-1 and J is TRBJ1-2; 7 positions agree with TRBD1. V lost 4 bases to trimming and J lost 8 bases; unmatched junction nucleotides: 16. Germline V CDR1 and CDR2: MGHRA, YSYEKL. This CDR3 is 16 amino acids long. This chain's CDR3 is CASSPPRYDRAGGYTF. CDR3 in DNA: TGCGCCAGCAGCCCCCCGAGATATGACAGGGCGGGGGGCTACACCTTC.

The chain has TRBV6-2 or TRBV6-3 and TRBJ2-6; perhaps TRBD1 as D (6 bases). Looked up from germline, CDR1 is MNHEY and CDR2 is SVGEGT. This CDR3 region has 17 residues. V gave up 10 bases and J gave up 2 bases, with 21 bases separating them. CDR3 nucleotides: TGTGCCACCTTAATACAGGGTTATAGCCCTGGGGCCAACGTCCTGACTTTC. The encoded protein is CATLIQGYSPGANVLTF.

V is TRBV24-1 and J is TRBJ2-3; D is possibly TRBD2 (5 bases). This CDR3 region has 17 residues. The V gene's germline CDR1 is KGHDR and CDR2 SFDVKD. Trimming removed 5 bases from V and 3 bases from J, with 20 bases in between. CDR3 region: CATSARRGPAGTDTQYF. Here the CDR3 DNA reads TGTGCCACCAGTGCCCGTCGAGGGCCGGCCGGTACAGATACGCAGTATTTT.

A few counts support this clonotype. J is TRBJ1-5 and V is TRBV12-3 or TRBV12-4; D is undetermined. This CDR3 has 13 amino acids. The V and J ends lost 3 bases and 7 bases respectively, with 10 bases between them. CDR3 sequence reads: CASSFEGSQPQHF. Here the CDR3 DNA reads TGTGCCAGCAGTTTCGAGGGCTCCCAGCCCCAGCATTTT.

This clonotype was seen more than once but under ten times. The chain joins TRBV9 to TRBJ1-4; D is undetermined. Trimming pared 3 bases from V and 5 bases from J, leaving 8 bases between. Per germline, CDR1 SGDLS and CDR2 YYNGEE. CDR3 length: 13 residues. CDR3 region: CASSAGGNEKLFF. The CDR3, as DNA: TGTGCCAGCAGCGCCGGCGGAAATGAAAAACTGTTTTTT.

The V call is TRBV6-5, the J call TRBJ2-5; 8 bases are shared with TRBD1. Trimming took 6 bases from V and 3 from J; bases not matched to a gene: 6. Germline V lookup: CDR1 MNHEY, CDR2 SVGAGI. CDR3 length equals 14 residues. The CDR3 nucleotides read TGTGCCAGCAGAAATCCGGGACAGGAAGAGACCCAGTACTTC. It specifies CASRNPGQEETQYF.

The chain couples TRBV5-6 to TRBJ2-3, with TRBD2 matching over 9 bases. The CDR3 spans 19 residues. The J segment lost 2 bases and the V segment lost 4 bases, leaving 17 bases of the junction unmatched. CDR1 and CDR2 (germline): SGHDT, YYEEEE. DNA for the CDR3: TGTGCCAGCAGCCCGGCTAAGTCGGCTAGCGGGGAGTTCACAGATACGCAGTATTTT. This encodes CASSPAKSASGEFTDTQYF.

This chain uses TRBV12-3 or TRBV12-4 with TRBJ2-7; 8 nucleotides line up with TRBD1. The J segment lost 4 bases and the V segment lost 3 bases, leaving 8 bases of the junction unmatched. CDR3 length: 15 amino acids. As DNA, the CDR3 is TGTGCCAGCAGTTTTGGGTCAGGGGGCGCTTACGAGCAGTACTTC. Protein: CASSFGSGGAYEQYF.

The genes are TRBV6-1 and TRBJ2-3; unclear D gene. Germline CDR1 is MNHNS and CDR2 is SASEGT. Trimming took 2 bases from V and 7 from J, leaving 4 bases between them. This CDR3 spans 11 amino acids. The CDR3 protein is CASSERHTQYF. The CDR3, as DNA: TGTGCCAGCAGTGAAAGGCATACGCAGTATTTT.

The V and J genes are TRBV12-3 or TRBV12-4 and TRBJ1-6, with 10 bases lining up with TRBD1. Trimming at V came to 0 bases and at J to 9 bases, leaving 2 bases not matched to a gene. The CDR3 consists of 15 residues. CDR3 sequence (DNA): TGTGCCAGCAGTTTAGCGGGACAGGGGAGTTCACCCCTCCACTTT. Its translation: CASSLAGQGSSPLHF.

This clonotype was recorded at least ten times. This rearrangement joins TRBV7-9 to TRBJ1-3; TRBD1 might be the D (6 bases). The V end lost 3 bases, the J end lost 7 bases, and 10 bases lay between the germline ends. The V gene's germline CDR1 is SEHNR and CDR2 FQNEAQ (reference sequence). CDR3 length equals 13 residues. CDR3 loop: CASSFGQGNTIYF. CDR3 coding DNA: TGTGCCAGCAGCTTTGGGCAGGGGAACACCATATATTTT.

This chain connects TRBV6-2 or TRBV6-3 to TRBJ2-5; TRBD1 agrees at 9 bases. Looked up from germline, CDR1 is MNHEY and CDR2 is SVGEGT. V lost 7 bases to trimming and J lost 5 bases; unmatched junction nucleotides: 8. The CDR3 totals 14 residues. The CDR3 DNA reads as TGTGCCAGCAAGGACAGGGGATTGAGGGAGACCCAGTACTTC. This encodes CASKDRGLRETQYF.

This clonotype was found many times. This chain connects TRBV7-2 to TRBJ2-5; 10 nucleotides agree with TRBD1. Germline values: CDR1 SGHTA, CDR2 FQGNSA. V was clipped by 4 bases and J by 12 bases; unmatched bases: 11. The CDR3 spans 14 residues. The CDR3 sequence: CASSSTGQGSFEYF. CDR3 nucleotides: TGTGCCAGCAGCTCCACGGGACAGGGGTCGTTTGAGTACTTC.

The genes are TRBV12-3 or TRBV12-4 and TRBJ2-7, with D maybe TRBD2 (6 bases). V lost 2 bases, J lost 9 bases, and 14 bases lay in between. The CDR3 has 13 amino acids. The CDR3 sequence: CASSLYFGGGQYF. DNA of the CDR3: TGTGCCAGCAGTTTATATTTTGGGGGAGGGCAGTACTTC.

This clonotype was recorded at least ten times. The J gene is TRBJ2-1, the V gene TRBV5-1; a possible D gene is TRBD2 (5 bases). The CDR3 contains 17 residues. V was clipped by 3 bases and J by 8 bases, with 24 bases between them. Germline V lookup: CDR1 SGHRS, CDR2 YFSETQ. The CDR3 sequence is CASSSEALTAQGDEQFF. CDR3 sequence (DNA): TGCGCCAGCAGCTCGGAGGCCCTAACTGCTCAAGGCGATGAGCAGTTCTTC.

The CDR3 region has the DNA TGTGCCAGCAGCGTGGGACTAGCCTACAATGAGCAGTTCTTC. It yields the protein CASSVGLAYNEQFF. This chain links TRBV7-2 with TRBJ2-1; 8 bases align to TRBD2. CDR3 length: 14 residues. V trimming: 5 bases; J trimming: 2 bases; junction bases outside the gene matches: 2. Germline V gene sequence: CDR1 SGHTA, CDR2 FQGNSA.

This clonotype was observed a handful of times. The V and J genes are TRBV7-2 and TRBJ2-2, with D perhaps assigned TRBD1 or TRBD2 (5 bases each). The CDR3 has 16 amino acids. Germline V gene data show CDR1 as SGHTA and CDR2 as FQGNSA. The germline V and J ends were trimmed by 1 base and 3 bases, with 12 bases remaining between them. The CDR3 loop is CASSLVAGTYTGELFF. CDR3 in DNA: TGTGCCAGCAGCTTAGTTGCAGGGACGTACACCGGGGAGCTGTTTTTT.

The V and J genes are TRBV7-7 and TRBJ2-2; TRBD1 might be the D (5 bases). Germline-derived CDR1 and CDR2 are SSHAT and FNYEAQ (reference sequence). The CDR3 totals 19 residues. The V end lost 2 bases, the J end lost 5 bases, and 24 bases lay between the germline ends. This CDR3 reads CASSLYQAGSTSNTGELFF. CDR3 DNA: TGTGCCAGCAGCTTATATCAGGCAGGGTCGACCAGTAATACCGGGGAGCTGTTTTTT.

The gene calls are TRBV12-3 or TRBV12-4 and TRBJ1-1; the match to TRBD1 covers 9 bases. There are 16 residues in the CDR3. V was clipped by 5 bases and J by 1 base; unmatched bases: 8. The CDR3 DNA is TGTGCCAGCAGTCCTACCCGGGACAGGGCGAACACTGAAGCTTTCTTT. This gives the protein CASSPTRDRANTEAFF.

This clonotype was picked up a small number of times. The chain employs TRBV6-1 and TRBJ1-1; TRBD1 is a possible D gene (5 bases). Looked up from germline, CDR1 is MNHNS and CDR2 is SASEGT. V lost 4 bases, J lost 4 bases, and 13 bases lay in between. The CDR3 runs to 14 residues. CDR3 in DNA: TGTGCCAGCAGTGTAGTGGGTGGGGGCACTGAAGCTTTCTTT. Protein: CASSVVGGGTEAFF.

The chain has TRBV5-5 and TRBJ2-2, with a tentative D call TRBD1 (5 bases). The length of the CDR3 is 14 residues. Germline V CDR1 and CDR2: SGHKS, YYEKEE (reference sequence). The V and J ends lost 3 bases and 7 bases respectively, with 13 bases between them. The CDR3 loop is CASSWGRERGELFF. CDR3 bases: TGTGCCAGCAGCTGGGGCAGGGAACGCGGGGAGCTGTTTTTT.

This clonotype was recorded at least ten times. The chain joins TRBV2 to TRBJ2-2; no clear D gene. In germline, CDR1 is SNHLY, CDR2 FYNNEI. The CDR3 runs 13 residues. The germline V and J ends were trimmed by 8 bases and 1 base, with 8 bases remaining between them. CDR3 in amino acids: CASRTENTGELFF. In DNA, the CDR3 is TGTGCCAGCCGGACCGAGAACACCGGGGAGCTGTTTTTT.

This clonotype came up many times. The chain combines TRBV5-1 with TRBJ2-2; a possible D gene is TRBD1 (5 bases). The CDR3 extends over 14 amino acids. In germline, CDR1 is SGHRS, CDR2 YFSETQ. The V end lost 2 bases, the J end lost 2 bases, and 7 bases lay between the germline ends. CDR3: CASSFRDNTGELFF. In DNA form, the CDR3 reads TGCGCCAGCAGCTTCAGGGATAACACCGGGGAGCTGTTTTTT.